The clone carrying this TCR beta chain has just one count. Generated by immunoSEQ multiplex PCR, the TCRdb table keeps only in-frame clones and is missing some. Seen here are 71,000 or so clones, around nine tenths observed once, and the top ten hold over 15%. These data come from a study of control samples from healthy donors and cancer patients. The germline V gene has CDR1 LGHNT and CDR2 FRNRAP. V was shortened by 1 base and J by 0 bases, with 1 base between the two germline ends. The CDR3 covers 13 residues. The receptor was isolated from a man aged 60-69 years with lung cancer. This chain connects TRBV12-5 to TRBJ1-3, with unresolved D. The sample taken for sequencing was PBMCs. CDR3 DNA sequence: TGTGCTAGTGGTTTGGCCTCTGGAAACACCATATATTTT. It is translated as CASGLASGNTIYF.